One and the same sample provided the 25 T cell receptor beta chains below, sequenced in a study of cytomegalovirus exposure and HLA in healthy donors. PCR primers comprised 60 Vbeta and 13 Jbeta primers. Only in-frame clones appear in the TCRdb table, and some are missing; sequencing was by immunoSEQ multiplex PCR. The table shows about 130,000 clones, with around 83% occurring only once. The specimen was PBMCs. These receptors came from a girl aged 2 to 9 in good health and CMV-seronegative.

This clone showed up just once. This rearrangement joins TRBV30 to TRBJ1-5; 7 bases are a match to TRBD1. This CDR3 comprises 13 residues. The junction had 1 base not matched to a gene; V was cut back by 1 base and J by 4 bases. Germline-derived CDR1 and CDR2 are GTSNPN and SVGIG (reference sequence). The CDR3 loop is CAWSAQGNQPQHF. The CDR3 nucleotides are TGTGCCTGGAGTGCACAGGGGAATCAGCCCCAGCATTTT. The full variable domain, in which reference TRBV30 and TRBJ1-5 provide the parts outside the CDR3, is SQTIHQWPATLVQPVGSPLSLECTVEGTSNPNLYWYRQAAGRGLQLLFYSVGIGQISSEVPQNLSASRPQDRQFILSSKKLLLSDSGFYLCAWSAQGNQPQHFGDGTRLSIL.

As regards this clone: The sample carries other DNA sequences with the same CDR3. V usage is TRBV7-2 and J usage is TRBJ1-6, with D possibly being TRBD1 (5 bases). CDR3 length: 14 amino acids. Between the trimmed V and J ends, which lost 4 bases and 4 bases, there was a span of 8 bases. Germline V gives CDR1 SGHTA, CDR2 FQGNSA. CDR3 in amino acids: CASSSQGYNSPLHF. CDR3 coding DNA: TGTGCCAGCAGCTCCCAGGGATATAATTCACCCCTCCACTTT.

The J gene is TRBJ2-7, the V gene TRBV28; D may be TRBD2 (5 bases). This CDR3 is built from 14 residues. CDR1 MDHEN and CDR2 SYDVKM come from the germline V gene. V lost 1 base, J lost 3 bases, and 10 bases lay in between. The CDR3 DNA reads TGTGCCAGCAGTTTATTAGAGGGTAACTACGAGCAGTACTTC. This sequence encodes CASSLLEGNYEQYF.

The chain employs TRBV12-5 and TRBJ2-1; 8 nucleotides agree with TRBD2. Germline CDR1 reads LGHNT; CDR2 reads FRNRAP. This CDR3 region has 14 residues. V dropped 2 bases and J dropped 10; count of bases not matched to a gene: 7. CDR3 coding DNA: TGTGCTAGTGGTTTGTTTGGGGGACTAGGGGAGCAGTTCTTC. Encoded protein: CASGLFGGLGEQFF.

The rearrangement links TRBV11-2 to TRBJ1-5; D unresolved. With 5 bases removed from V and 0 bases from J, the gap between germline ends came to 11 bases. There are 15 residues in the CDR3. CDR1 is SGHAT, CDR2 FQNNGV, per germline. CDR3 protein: CASSEDKLSNQPQHF. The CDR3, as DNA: TGTGCCAGCAGCGAAGACAAGCTTAGCAATCAGCCCCAGCATTTT.

The CDR3 region has the DNA TGTGCCAGTAGTCACCAACCTGGCTCTGCAAAACTGTTTTTT. Amino acids: CASSHQPGSAKLFF. This chain connects TRBV19 to TRBJ1-4; D not resolved. The germline V gene encodes CDR1 LNHDA and CDR2 SQIVND (reference sequence). V was cut by 5 bases and J by 10 bases, with 17 bases left in between. This CDR3 has 14 amino acids.

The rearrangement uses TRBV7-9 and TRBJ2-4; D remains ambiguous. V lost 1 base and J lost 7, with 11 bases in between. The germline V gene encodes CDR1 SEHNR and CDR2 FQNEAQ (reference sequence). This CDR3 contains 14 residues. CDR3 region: CASSLEQITNIQYF. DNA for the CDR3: TGTGCCAGCAGCTTAGAACAGATCACCAACATTCAGTACTTC.

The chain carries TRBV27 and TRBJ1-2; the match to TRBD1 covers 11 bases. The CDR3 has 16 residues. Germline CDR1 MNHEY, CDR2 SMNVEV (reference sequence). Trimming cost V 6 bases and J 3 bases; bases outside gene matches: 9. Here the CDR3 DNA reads TGTGCCAGCAGCCTAGTAGGACAGGGGGCAGACTATGGCTACACCTTC. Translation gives CASSLVGQGADYGYTF.

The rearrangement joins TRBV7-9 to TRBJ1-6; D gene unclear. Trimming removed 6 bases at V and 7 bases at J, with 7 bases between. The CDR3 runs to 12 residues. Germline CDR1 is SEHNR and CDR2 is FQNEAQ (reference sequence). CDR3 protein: CASSIPNSPLHF. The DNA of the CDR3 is TGTGCCAGCAGTATTCCGAATTCACCCCTCCACTTT.

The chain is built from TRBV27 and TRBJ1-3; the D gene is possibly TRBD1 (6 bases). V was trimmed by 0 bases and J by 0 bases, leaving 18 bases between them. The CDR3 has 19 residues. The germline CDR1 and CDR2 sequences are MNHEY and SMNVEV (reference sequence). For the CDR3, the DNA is TGTGCCAGCAGTTTATCGTACCCCCCCGGACAGATCTCTGGAAACACCATATATTTT. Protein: CASSLSYPPGQISGNTIYF.

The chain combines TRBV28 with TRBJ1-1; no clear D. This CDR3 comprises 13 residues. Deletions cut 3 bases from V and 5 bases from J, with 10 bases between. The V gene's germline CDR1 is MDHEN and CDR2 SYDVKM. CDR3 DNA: TGTGCCAGCAGTTTGAGAATTCGGACTGAAGCTTTCTTT. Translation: CASSLRIRTEAFF.

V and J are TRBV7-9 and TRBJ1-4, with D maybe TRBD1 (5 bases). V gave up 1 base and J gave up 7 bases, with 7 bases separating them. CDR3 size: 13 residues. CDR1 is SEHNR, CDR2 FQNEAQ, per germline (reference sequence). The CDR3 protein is CASSLGGTEKLFF. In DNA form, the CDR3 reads TGTGCCAGCAGCTTAGGCGGGACTGAAAAACTGTTTTTT.

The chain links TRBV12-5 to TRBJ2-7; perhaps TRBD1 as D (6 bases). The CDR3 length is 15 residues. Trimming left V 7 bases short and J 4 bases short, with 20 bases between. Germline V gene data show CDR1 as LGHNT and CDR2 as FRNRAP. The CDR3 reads CASAGTGTSAYEQYF. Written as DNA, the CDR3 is TGTGCTAGTGCCGGAACCGGGACAAGCGCTTACGAGCAGTACTTC.

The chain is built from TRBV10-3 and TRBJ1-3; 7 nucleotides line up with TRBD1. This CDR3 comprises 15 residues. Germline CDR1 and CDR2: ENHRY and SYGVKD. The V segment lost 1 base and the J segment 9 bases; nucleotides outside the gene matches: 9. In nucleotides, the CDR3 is TGTGCCATCAGTGAGTTTTACAGGGGCCTCGGCACCATATATTTT. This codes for CAISEFYRGLGTIYF.

The CDR3 here is CASSPRQGATKNIQYF. Here the CDR3 DNA reads TGTGCCAGCAGTCCCCGACAGGGGGCAACCAAAAACATTCAGTACTTC. The chain links TRBV2 to TRBJ2-4; 10 nucleotides align to TRBD1. In germline, CDR1 is SNHLY, CDR2 FYNNEI. V was clipped by 5 bases and J by 2 bases; unmatched bases: 6. The CDR3 is 16 amino acids.

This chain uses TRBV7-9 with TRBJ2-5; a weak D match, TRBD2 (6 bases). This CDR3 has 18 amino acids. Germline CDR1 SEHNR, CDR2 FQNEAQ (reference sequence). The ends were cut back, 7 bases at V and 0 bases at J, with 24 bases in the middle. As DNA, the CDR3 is TGTGCCAGCACCGGTTCTGATAGCGGCAGATTGTACCAAGAGACCCAGTACTTC. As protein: CASTGSDSGRLYQETQYF.

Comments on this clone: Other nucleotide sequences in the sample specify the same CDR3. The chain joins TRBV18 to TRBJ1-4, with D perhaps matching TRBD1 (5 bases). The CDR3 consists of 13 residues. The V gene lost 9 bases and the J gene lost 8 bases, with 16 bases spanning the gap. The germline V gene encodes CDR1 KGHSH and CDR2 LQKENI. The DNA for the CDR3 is TGTGCCAGTTCGCTTCAGGGTGGGGAAAAACTGTTTTTT. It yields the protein CASSLQGGEKLFF.

CDR3 nucleotide sequence: TGTGCCAGTACTGCCCCGGGACTAGCGGGCCTAAGCTCCTACAATGAGCAGTTCTTC. Protein: CASTAPGLAGLSSYNEQFF. J is TRBJ2-1 and V is TRBV19; 12 bases line up with TRBD2. The junction had 13 bases not matched to a gene; V was cut back by 7 bases and J by 0 bases. The CDR3 loop spans 19 amino acids. Per germline, CDR1 LNHDA and CDR2 SQIVND (reference sequence).

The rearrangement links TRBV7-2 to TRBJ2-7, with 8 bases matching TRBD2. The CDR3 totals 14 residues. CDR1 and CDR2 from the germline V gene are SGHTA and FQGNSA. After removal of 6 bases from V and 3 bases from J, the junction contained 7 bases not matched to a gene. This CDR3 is CASSPGTSLYEQYF. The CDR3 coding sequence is TGTGCCAGCAGTCCCGGGACTAGTCTCTACGAGCAGTACTTC.

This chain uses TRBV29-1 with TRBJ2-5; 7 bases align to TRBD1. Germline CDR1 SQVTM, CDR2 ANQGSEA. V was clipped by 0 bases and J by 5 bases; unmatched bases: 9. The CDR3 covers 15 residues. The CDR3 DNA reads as TGCAGCGTTGAAGAAAATACAGGGGCCTGGGAGACCCAGTACTTC. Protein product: CSVEENTGAWETQYF.

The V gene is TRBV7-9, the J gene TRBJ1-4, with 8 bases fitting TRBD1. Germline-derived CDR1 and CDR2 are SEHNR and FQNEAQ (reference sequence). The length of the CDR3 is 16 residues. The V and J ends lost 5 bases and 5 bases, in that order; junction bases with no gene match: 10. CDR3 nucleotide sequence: TGTGCCAGCAGCGTACAGACAGGGGTACGGAATGAAAAACTGTTTTTT. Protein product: CASSVQTGVRNEKLFF.

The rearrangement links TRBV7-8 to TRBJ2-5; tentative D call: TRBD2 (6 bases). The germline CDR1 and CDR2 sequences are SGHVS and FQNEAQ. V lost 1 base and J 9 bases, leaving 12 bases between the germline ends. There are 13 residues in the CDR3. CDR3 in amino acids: CASSLGTPGAQYF. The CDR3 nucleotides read TGTGCCAGCAGCTTAGGCACTCCGGGGGCCCAGTACTTC. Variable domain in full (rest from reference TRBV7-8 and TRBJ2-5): GAGVSQSPRYKVAKRGQDVALRCDPISGHVSLFWYQQALGQGPEFLTYFQNEAQLDKSGLPSDRFFAERPEGSVSTLKIQRTQQEDSAVYLCASSLGTPGAQYFGPGTRLLVL.

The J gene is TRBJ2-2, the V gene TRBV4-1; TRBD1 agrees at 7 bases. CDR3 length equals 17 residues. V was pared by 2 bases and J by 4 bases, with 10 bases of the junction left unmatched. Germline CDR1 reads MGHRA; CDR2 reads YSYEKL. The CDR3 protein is CASSQPYRGPGTGELFF. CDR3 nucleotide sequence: TGCGCCAGCAGCCAACCCTACAGGGGACCGGGCACCGGGGAGCTGTTTTTT.

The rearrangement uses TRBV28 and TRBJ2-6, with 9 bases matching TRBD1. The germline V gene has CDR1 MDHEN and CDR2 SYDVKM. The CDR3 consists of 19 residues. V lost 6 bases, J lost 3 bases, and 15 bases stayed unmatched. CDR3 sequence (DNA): TGTGCCAGCAGCCGGGACAGGGCCCTAATTTATGGTGGGGCCAACGTCCTGACTTTC. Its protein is CASSRDRALIYGGANVLTF.

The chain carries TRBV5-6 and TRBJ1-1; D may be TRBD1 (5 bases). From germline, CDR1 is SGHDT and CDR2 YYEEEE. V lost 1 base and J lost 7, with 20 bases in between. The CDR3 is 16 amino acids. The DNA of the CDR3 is TGTGCCAGCAGCTTGTTCGCAGGGTATTCACAGATTGAAGCTTTCTTT. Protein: CASSLFAGYSQIEAFF. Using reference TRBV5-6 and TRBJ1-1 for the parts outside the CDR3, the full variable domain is DAGVTQSPTHLIKTRGQQVTLRCSPKSGHDTVSWYQQALGQGPQFIFQYYEEEERQRGNFPDRFSGHQFPNYSSELNVNALLLGDSALYLCASSLFAGYSQIEAFFGQGTRLTVV.